This TCR beta chain came from a study of spatial heterogeneity in lung cancer. Time point in this sample: blood at routine non-recurrence follow-up after resection. From tumor, nontumor lung or frozen PBMC, whole RNA was taken unsorted for sequencing. TCRdb reprocessed the 5' RACE reads via MiXCR and lists one record per CDR3 protein. The sample contains about 20,000 distinct CDR3 sequences, about 10% of which appear only once. CDR3 length: 17 residues. CDR1 is MNHEY, CDR2 SVGAGI, per germline. V dropped 6 bases and J dropped 7; count of bases not matched to a gene: 14. This sample comprised PBMCs, obtained at follow-up. V is TRBV6-5 and J is TRBJ2-3; 12 bases agree with TRBD2. The clonotype comes from a male donor with early-stage non-small cell lung cancer. The CDR3 sequence is CASRTRTSGTKRNTQYF. The CDR3 DNA reads as TGTGCCAGCAGGACAAGGACTAGCGGGACTAAACGGAATACGCAGTATTTT.